Here is one TCR beta chain with its context. The target antigen is unknown. The sample comes from a study of PD-L1 blockade in urothelial cancer. General observations from the study: More expansion of tumor-associated blood clones, seen at 3 weeks, marked durable-benefit patients. A pretreatment blood TCR clonality that fell below the median predicted better progression-free and overall survival.

Clones were read by immunoSEQ multiplex PCR, and TCRdb kept only the in-frame ones, dropping some. The repertoire has about 36,000 clones, around four fifths of them found once; the top ten carry more than 9%. Time point: peripheral blood 6 weeks after treatment start. The specimen was PBMCs, collected around atezolizumab (anti-PD-L1) treatment. The receptor comes from a man in his forties with urothelial cancer.

The CDR3 nucleotides are TGTGCCAGCAGCTCCCGGACAGGTCAGAACAATGAGCAGTTCTTC. Its translation: CASSSRTGQNNEQFF. The rearrangement links TRBV7-2 to TRBJ2-1; 7 bases are a match to TRBD1. V lost 4 bases and J lost 5; bases outside the gene matches: 8. In germline, CDR1 is SGHTA, CDR2 FQGNSA. This CDR3 spans 15 amino acids.